This is a list of T cell receptor beta chains from one sample in a study of blood T cell repertoires in COVID-19. Profiling relied on immunoSEQ multiplex PCR, and the TCRdb table lists in-frame clones only, not all of them. In the table there are about 250,000 clones, around nine tenths of which are singletons. Sequencing was carried out using peripheral blood. The receptors originated from a man aged 18-30 years with active or convalescent COVID-19. CDR3s include the opening cysteine and the closing phenylalanine or tryptophan. A D gene is named only where the DNA matches it firmly. The size field is filled for only some rows; it gives once, few, many or a size class.

TRBJ1-1 | TRBV5-1 | - | once | TGCGCCAGCAGCCCCGGGACACTCTGGGGAGGGGTCACTGAAGCTTTCTTT | CASSPGTLWGGVTEAFF
TRBJ2-2 | TRBV9 | TRBD2 | - | TGTGCCAGCAGCTCCGGGACTAGCGGGATGGTCGGGGAGCTGTTTTTT | CASSSGTSGMVGELFF
TRBJ2-2 | TRBV19 | - | - | TGTGCCAGTAGGGCAGTCAACACCGGGGAGCTGTTTTTT | CASRAVNTGELFF
TRBJ1-3 | TRBV6-2/TRBV6-3 | - | - | TGTGCCAGCAGTTCGGGTCTCCGAATCGGAAACACCATATATTTT | CASSSGLRIGNTIYF
TRBJ2-3 | TRBV28 | TRBD2 | - | TGTGCCAGCAGTACCCAGCGGGAGGCCAACACAGATACGCAGTATTTT | CASSTQREANTDTQYF
TRBJ2-6 | TRBV6-5 | TRBD1 | - | TGTGCCAGCAAAACAGGGGCAGGGGCCAACGTCCTGACTTTC | CASKTGAGANVLTF
TRBJ1-2 | TRBV6-2/TRBV6-3 | TRBD1 | - | TGTGCCAGCAGTTACCCCTTCGGGACAGGGGTCAACTATGGCTACACCTTC | CASSYPFGTGVNYGYTF
TRBJ1-4 | TRBV4-2 | TRBD1 | - | TGTGCCAGCAGCCAAGGACAGGGTGGAGGTGAAAAACTGTTTTTT | CASSQGQGGGEKLFF
TRBJ1-1 | TRBV5-1 | TRBD1 | - | TGCGCCAGCAGTTGGCAGGGGGTGGAAACTGAAGCTTTCTTT | CASSWQGVETEAFF
TRBJ1-6 | TRBV4-3 | TRBD1 | once | TGCGCCAGCAGCCAAGTTCCGACAGGGGATTCACCCCTCCACTTT | CASSQVPTGDSPLHF
TRBJ2-2 | TRBV19 | TRBD1 | - | TGTGCCAGTAGGACGGGACAGGGGGCGGACACCGGGGAGCTGTTTTTT | CASRTGQGADTGELFF
TRBJ1-1 | TRBV19 | - | - | TGTGCCAGTATAACCCGGACTGAAGCTTTCTTT | CASITRTEAFF
TRBJ2-3 | TRBV14 | TRBD2 | - | TGTGCCAGCAGCCACCTAGCGGGGTGGGGGGATACGCAGTATTTT | CASSHLAGWGDTQYF
TRBJ2-1 | TRBV29-1 | TRBD2 | - | TGCAGCCAGACTAGCGGGATTAACTACAATGAGCAGTTCTTC | CSQTSGINYNEQFF
TRBJ1-6 | TRBV28 | - | - | TGTGCCAGCAGTTTATTCAGGGAAGATTCACCCCTCCACTTT | CASSLFREDSPLHF
TRBJ1-5 | TRBV30 | - | - | TGTGCCTGGAGTGGCCAGAAGAATCAGCCCCAGCATTTT | CAWSGQKNQPQHF
TRBJ1-5 | TRBV28 | - | - | TGTGCCAGCAGTAGCTTGGGATCCGGGGGGAATCAGCCCCAGCATTTT | CASSSLGSGGNQPQHF
TRBJ1-5 | TRBV6-5 | TRBD1 | - | TGTGCCAGCAGGATGACAGGGGGTGGTAATCAGCCCCAGCATTTT | CASRMTGGGNQPQHF
TRBJ1-6 | TRBV5-1 | TRBD1 | - | TGCGCCAGCGGCCCGGGACAGGGGAATTCACCCCTCCACTTT | CASGPGQGNSPLHF
TRBJ1-1 | TRBV5-1 | - | - | TGCGCCAGCAGCCTAGCCCCAACAGGGAGCACTGAAGCTTTCTTT | CASSLAPTGSTEAFF
TRBJ2-2 | TRBV25-1 | - | - | TGTGCCAGCAGTCCCCACTCTGGAGGACGTAACACCGGGGAGCTGTTTTTT | CASSPHSGGRNTGELFF
TRBJ2-7 | TRBV25-1 | TRBD1 | - | TGTGCCAGCAGTGGAAGACAGGGGGCTGGAGAGCAGTACTTC | CASSGRQGAGEQYF